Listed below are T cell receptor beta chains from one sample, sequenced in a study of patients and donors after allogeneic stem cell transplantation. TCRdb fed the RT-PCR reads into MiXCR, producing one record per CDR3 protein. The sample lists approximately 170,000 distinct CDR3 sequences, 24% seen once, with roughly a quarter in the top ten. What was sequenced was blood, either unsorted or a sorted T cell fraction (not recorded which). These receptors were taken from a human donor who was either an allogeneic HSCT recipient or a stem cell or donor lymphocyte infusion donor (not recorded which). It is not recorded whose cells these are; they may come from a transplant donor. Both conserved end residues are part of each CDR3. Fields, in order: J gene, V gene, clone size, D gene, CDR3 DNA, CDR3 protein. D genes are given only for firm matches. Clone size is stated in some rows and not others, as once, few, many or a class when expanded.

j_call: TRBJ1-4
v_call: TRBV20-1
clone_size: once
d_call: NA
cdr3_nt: TGCAGAGGGGGGAAAGCTAAAGAAAAACTGTTTTTT
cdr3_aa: CRGGKAKEKLFF

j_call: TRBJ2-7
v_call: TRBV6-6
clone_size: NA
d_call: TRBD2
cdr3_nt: TGTGCCAGCAGTGACGGACTAGCGGGTTGGAGCTCCTACGAGCAGTACTTC
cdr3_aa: CASSDGLAGWSSYEQYF

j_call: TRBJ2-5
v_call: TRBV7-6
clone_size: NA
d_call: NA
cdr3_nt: TGTGCCAGCAGCTTCACCGGGACACTGCAAGAGACCCAGTACTTC
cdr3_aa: CASSFTGTLQETQYF

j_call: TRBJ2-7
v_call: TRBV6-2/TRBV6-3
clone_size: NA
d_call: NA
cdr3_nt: TGTGCCAGCAGTTACGGGACTCCAAGCTCCTACGAGCAGTACTTC
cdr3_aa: CASSYGTPSSYEQYF

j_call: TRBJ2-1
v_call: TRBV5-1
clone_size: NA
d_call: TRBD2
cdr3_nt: TGCGCCAGCAGCACCGGGACTAGCAATGAGCAGTTCTTC
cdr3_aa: CASSTGTSNEQFF

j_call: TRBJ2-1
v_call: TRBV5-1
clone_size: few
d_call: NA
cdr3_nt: TGCGCCAGCAGCTTGATTGTAAGTCCCTACAATGAGCAGTTCTTC
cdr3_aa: CASSLIVSPYNEQFF

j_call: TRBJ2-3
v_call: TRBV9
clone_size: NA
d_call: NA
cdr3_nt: TGTGCCAGCAGCCCCCGTGGGGCCGTCCCAGATACGCAGTATTTT
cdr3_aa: CASSPRGAVPDTQYF

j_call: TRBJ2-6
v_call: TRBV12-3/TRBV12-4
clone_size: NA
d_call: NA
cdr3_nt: TGTGCTAGCACCTTGGTAGGGGCTGGGGCCAACGTCCTGACTTTC
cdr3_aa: CASTLVGAGANVLTF

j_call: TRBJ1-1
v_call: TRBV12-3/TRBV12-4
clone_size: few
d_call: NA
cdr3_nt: TGTGCCAGCCAAACAGGGATGTGGAACACTGAAGCTTTCTTT
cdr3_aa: CASQTGMWNTEAFF

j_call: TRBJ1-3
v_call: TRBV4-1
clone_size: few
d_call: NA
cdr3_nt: TGCGCCAGCAGCCAAGATGTTGGAACTGGAAACACCATATATTTT
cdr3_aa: CASSQDVGTGNTIYF

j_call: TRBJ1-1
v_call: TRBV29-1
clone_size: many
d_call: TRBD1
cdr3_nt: TGCAGCGTTGGGGGACAGAGTTACACTGAAGCTTTCTTT
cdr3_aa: CSVGGQSYTEAFF

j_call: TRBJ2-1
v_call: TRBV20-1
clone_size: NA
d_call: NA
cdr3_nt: TGCAGTGCTAGAGGTGGGGCAGTCTACAATGAGCAGTTCTTC
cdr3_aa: CSARGGAVYNEQFF

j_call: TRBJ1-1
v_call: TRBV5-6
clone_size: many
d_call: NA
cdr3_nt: TGTGCCAGCAGCTTTACAGGATTGAACACTGAAGCTTTCTTT
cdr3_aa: CASSFTGLNTEAFF

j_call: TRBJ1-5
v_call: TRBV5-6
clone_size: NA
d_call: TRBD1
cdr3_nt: TGTGCCAGCAGCTTCGGGACAGTCAATCAGCCCCAGCATTTT
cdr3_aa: CASSFGTVNQPQHF

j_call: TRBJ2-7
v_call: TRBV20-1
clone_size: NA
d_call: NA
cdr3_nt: TGCAGTGCGCCTGGACAGTCCGGGGCCTACGAGCAGTACTTC
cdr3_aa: CSAPGQSGAYEQYF

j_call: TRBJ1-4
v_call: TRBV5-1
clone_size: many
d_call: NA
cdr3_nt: TGCGCCAGCAGCTTGAGCTCCTCTTCGAATGAAAAACTGTTTTTT
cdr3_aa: CASSLSSSSNEKLFF

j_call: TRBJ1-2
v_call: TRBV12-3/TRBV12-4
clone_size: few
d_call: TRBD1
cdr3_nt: TGTGCCAGCAGTTTTCTTCAGGGGGCGGGCTATGGCTACACCTTC
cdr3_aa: CASSFLQGAGYGYTF

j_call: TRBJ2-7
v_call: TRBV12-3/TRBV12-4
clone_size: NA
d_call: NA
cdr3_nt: TGTGCCAGCAGTGCTGGGGAGAACCGGGACTTTTCCTACGAGCAGTACTTC
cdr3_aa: CASSAGENRDFSYEQYF

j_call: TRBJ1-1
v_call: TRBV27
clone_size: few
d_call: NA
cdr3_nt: TGTGCCAGCAGTTTAGGGGCTGATACTGAAGCTTTCTTT
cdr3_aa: CASSLGADTEAFF

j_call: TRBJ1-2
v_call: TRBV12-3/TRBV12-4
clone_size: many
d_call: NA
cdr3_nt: TGTGCCAGCAGTTTAGCGGTCACTGACTATGGCTACACCTTC
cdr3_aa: CASSLAVTDYGYTF

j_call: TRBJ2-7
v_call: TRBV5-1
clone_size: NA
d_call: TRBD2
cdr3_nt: TGCGCCAGCAGCGGAAGACTAGCGGGGGGGCCCTACGAGCAGTACTTC
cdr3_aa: CASSGRLAGGPYEQYF

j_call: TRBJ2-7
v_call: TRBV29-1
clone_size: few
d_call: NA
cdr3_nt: TGCAGCGTGACCCAGGGGCCCTACGAGCAGTACTTC
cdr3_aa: CSVTQGPYEQYF

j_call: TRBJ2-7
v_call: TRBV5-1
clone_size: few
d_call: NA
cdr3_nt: TGCGCCAGCAGCTTGGTGCTAGACTCCTACGAGCAGTACTTC
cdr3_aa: CASSLVLDSYEQYF

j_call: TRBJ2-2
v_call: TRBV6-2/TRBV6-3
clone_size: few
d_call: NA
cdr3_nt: TGTGCCAGCAGCCGACTGCCCCGCCCGGAGACGAACACCGGGGAGCTGTTTTTT
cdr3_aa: CASSRLPRPETNTGELFF

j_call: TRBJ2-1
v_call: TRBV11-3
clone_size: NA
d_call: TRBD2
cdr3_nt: TGTGCCAGCAGCTTTAGGGCTTATAGCGGGAGCCCGCAATATGAGCAGTTCTTC
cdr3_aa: CASSFRAYSGSPQYEQFF

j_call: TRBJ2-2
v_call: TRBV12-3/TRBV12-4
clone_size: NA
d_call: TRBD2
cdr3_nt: TGTGCCAGCAGCTTCCCGAAGGTGACTAGCGTGGCCGGGGAGCTGTTTTTT
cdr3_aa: CASSFPKVTSVAGELFF

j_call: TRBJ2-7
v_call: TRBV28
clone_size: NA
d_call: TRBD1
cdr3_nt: TGTGCCAGCAGTTTATGGGGACAGGAGGACTACGAGCAGTACTTC
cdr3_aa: CASSLWGQEDYEQYF

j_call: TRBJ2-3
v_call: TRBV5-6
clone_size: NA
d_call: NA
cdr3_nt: TGTGCCAGCAGCTTGCCAAGGGGAATGGTAGATACGCAGTATTTT
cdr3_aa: CASSLPRGMVDTQYF

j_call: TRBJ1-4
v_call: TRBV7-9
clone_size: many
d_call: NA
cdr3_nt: TGTGCCAGCAGCCTTACCTCAACTAATGAAAAACTGTTTTTT
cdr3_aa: CASSLTSTNEKLFF

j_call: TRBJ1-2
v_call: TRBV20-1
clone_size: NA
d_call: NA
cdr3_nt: TGCAGTGCTAGAGATTCGGCAGGTTTCTCAAATGGCTACACCTTC
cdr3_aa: CSARDSAGFSNGYTF

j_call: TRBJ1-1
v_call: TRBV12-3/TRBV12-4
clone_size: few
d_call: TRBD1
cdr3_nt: TGTGCCAGCAGTTTAAACAGGGGTCCTGAAGCTTTCTTT
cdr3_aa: CASSLNRGPEAFF

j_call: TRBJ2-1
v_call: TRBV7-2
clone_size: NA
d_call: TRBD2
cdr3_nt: TGTGCCAGCAGCCTTACGGGGGGGCATGAGCAGTTCTTC
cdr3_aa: CASSLTGGHEQFF

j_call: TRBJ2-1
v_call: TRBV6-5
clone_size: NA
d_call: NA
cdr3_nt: TGTGCCAGCAGTTACGCATCAGGGAGCCCCTACAATGAGCAGTTCTTC
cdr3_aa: CASSYASGSPYNEQFF

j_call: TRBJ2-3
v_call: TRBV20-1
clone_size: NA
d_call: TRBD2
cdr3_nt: TGCAGTGCTAGGCGGCTAGCGGGGGGGCCGGCAGATACGCAGTATTTT
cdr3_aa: CSARRLAGGPADTQYF

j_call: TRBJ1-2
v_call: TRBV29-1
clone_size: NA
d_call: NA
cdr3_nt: TGCAGCGTTGAGGAGGATGGCTACACCTTC
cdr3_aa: CSVEEDGYTF

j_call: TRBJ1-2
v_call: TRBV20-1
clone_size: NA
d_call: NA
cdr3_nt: TGCAGTGCTAGAGATGTGAGGGCTACTTATGGCTACACCTTC
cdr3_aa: CSARDVRATYGYTF

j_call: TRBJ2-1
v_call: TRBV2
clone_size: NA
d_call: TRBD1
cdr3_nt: TGTGCCAGCAGTCCGGACAGGGGGGTTTACAATGAGCAGTTCTTC
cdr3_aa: CASSPDRGVYNEQFF

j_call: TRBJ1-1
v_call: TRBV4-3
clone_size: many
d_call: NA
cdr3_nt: TGCGCCAGCAGCCAAGAGGAGGCAAACACTGAAGCTTTCTTT
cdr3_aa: CASSQEEANTEAFF

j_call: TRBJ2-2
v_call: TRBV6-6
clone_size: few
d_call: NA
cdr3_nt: TGTGCCAGCAGGGGGGCGGGTGAGCTGTTTTTT
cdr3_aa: CASRGAGELFF

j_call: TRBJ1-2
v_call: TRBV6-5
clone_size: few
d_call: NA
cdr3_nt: TGTGCCAGCAGTTACTATTCGGAAAGCTATGGCTACACCTTC
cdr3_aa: CASSYYSESYGYTF

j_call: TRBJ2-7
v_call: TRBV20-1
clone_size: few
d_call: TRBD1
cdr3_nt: TGCAGTGCCCCCGGGACAGGGAGCTCCTACGAGCAGTACTTC
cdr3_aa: CSAPGTGSSYEQYF

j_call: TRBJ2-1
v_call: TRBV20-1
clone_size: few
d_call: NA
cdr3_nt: TGCAGTGCTAGAGGAGACAATGAGCAGTTCTTC
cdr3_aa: CSARGDNEQFF

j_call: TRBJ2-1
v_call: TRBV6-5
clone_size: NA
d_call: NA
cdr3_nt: TGTGCCAGCAGTTACTCAAGAGGGGCTTATGAGCAGTTCTTC
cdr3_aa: CASSYSRGAYEQFF

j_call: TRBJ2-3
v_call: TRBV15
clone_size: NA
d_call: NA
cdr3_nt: TGTGCCACCAGCAGGTCCATGGTTGATACGCAGTATTTT
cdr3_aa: CATSRSMVDTQYF

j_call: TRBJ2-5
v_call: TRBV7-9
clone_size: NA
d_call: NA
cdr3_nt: TGTGCCAGCAGCCGGGTATCGCAAGAGACCCAGTACTTC
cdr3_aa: CASSRVSQETQYF

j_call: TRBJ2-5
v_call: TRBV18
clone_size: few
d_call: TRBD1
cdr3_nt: TGTGCCAGCTCACCACCGGGGACAGCGAAAGAGACCCAGTACTTC
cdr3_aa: CASSPPGTAKETQYF

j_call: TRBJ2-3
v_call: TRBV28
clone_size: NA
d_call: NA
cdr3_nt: TGTGCCAGCAGTTTACGCGGGTACCAAGATACGCAGTATTTT
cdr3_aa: CASSLRGYQDTQYF